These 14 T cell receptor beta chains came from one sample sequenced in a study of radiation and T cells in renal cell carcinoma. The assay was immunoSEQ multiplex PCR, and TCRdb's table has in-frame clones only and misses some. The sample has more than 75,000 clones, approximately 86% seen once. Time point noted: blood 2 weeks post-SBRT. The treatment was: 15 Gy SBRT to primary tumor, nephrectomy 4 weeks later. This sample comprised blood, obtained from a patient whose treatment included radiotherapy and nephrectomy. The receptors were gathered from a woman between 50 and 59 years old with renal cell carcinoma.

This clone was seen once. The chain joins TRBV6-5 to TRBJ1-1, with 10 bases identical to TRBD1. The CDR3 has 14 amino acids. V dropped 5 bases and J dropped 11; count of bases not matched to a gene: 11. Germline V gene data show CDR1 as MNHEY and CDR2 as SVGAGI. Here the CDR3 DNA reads TGTGCCAGCAGTGTCCCCACGACAGGGGGCCATGCTTTCTTT. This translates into CASSVPTTGGHAFF.

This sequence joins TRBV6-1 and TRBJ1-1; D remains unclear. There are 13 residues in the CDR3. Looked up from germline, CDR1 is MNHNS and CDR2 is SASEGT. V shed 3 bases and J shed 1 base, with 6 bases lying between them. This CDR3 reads CASSENPNTEAFF. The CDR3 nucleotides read TGTGCCAGCAGTGAGAATCCGAACACTGAAGCTTTCTTT.

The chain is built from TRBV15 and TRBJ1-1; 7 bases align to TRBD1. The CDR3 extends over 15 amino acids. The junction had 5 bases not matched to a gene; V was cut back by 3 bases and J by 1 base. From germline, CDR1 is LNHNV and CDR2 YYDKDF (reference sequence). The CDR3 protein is CATSRDTGENTEAFF. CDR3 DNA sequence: TGTGCCACCAGCAGGGACACAGGGGAGAACACTGAAGCTTTCTTT.

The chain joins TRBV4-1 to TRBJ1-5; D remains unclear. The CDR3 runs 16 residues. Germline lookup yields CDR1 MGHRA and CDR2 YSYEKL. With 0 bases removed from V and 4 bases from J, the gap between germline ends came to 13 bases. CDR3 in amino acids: CASSQEWTVSNQPQHF. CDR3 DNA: TGCGCCAGCAGCCAAGAATGGACGGTTAGTAATCAGCCCCAGCATTTT.

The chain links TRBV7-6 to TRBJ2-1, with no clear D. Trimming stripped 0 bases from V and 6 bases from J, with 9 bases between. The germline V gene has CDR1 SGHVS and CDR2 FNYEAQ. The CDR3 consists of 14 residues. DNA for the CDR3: TGTGCCAGCAGCTTAGCCGGGCTCATCAATGAGCAGTTCTTC. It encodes CASSLAGLINEQFF.

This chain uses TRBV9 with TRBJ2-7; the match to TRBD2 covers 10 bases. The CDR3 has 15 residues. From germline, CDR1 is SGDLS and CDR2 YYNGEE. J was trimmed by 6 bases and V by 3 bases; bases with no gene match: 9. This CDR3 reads CASSGTPSGSGEQYF. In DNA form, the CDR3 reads TGTGCCAGCAGCGGAACCCCTAGCGGGAGCGGCGAGCAGTACTTC.

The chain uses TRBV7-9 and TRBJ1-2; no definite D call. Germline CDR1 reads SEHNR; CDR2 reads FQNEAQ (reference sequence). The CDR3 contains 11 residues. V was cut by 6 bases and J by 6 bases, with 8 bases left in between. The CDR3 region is CASRPRDGYTF. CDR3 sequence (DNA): TGTGCCAGCAGGCCAAGGGATGGCTACACCTTC.

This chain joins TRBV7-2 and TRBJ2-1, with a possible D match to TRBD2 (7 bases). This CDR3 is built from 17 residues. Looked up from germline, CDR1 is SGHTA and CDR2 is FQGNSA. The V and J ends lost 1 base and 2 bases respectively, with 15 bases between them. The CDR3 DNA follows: TGTGCCAGCAGCTTAGTAGGTGGGGGGGACACCTACAATGAGCAGTTCTTC. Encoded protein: CASSLVGGGDTYNEQFF.

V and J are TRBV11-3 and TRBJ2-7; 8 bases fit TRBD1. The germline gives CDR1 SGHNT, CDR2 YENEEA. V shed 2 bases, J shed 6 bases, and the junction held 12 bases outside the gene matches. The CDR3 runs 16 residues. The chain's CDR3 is CASSLRDGTGPGEQYF. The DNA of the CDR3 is TGTGCCAGCAGCTTAAGGGATGGGACAGGCCCCGGCGAGCAGTACTTC.

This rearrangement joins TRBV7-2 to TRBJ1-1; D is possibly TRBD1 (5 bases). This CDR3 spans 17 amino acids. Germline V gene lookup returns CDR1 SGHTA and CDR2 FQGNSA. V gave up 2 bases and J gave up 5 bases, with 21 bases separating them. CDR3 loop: CASSLRGRKGLGTEAFF. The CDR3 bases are TGTGCCAGCAGCTTAAGGGGACGGAAGGGGCTCGGGACTGAAGCTTTCTTT.

CDR3 DNA sequence: TGTGCCAGCAGCCCGACAGCGCCGCGGGACTATGGCTACACCTTC. It is translated as CASSPTAPRDYGYTF. J is TRBJ1-2 and V is TRBV28, with a tentative D call TRBD1 (5 bases). The V and J ends lost 6 bases and 3 bases respectively, with 17 bases between them. Germline lookup yields CDR1 MDHEN and CDR2 SYDVKM. CDR3 length equals 15 residues.

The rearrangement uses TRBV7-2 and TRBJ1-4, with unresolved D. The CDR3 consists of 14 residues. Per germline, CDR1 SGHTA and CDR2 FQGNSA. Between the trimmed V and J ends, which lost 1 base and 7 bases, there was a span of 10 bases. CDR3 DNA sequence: TGTGCCAGCAGCTTAGGGCAGAAAATTGAAAAACTGTTTTTT. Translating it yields CASSLGQKIEKLFF.

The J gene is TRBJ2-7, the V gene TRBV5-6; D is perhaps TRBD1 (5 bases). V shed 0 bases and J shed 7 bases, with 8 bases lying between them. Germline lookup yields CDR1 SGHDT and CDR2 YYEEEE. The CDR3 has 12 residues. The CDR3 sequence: CASSLVRAEQYF. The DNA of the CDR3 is TGTGCCAGCAGCTTGGTCAGGGCAGAGCAGTACTTC. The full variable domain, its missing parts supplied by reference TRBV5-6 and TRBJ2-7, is DAGVTQSPTHLIKTRGQQVTLRCSPKSGHDTVSWYQQALGQGPQFIFQYYEEEERQRGNFPDRFSGHQFPNYSSELNVNALLLGDSALYLCASSLVRAEQYFGPGTRLTVT.

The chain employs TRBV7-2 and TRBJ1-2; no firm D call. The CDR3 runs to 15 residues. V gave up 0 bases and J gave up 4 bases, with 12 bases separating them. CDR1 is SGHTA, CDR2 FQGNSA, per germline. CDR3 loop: CASSLANQRGYGYTF. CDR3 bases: TGTGCCAGCAGCTTAGCGAATCAGCGCGGCTATGGCTACACCTTC.